One sample yielded the 13 T cell receptor beta chains listed below, sequenced in a study of T cell responses to AZD1222 COVID-19 vaccine (dated by TCRdb to the early 2020s). Read against the paper, the sample's time point label means: baseline before first vaccination. Library prep was done by the immunoSEQ multiplex PCR assay. TCRdb carries this immuneACCESS record with in-frame sequences only. Its versions omit some clonotypes, under half of them owing to an unresolved V gene in the studies checked, with the rest unexplained. The sample table contains 80,000 to 130,000 clones; only one count was recorded for about 89% of them. Together, the top ten hold approximately 16% of the sample. The input for sequencing was peripheral blood, taken on day 0 of AZD1222 vaccination. The receptors here all came from an adult in good health.

The chain is built from TRBV5-1 and TRBJ2-2, with D possibly being TRBD1 (6 bases). V was shortened by 3 bases and J by 6 bases, with 12 bases between the two germline ends. The germline V gene encodes CDR1 SGHRS and CDR2 YFSETQ. The CDR3 totals 14 residues. In DNA, the CDR3 is TGCGCCAGCAGCTCCAGGACAGTGCCCGGGGAGCTGTTTTTT. Protein sequence: CASSSRTVPGELFF.

By share of the sample, this clone is medium-sized. V and J are TRBV4-1 and TRBJ1-1; TRBD1 might be the D (5 bases). The V and J ends lost 6 bases and 2 bases respectively, with 16 bases between them. Germline V gene data show CDR1 as MGHRA and CDR2 as YSYEKL. The CDR3 has 15 residues. The CDR3 nucleotides read TGCGCCAGCAGTCACCTCGGACGGACAAACACTGAAGCTTTCTTT. This codes for CASSHLGRTNTEAFF.

The chain couples TRBV6-5 to TRBJ2-3, with 10 bases aligning to TRBD1. The length of the CDR3 is 14 residues. Trimming took 9 bases from V and 6 from J; bases not matched to a gene: 9. Germline values: CDR1 MNHEY, CDR2 SVGAGI. DNA for the CDR3: TGTGCCAGTGCCTTGGGACAGGGGATGGATACGCAGTATTTT. Protein sequence: CASALGQGMDTQYF.

The J gene is TRBJ1-5, the V gene TRBV5-8; D may be TRBD1 (5 bases). Germline CDR1 reads SGHTS; CDR2 reads YDEGEE. V lost 0 bases and J 8 bases, leaving 18 bases between the germline ends. The CDR3 extends over 16 amino acids. The CDR3 coding sequence is TGTGCCAGCAGCTTGGGTCCGGACCCCCAGGGAAAGCCCCAGCATTTT. Protein sequence: CASSLGPDPQGKPQHF.

As DNA, the CDR3 is TGTGCCAGTAGTATAGGGGGCCGGTACGAGCAGTACTTC. Translating it yields CASSIGGRYEQYF. V is TRBV19 and J is TRBJ2-7; a weak D match, TRBD1 (5 bases). V was shortened by 1 base and J by 4 bases, with 8 bases between the two germline ends. Germline assignment: CDR1 LNHDA and CDR2 SQIVND (reference sequence). This CDR3 is 13 amino acids long.

The chain employs TRBV28 and TRBJ1-1, with D hard to call. This CDR3 contains 12 residues. V was clipped by 6 bases and J by 5 bases, with 10 bases between them. CDR1 and CDR2 from the germline V gene are MDHEN and SYDVKM. CDR3: CASREGGTEAFF. The CDR3 DNA reads as TGTGCCAGCAGGGAGGGAGGGACTGAAGCTTTCTTT.

This chain connects TRBV10-3 to TRBJ1-5, with 8 bases aligning to TRBD1. The junction had 5 bases not matched to a gene; V was cut back by 3 bases and J by 7 bases. The CDR3 is made up of 14 amino acids. Germline V gene data show CDR1 as ENHRY and CDR2 as SYGVKD. The CDR3 sequence is CAISDPTGEQPQHF. The CDR3 bases are TGTGCCATCAGTGACCCGACAGGGGAACAGCCCCAGCATTTT.

The chain couples TRBV5-6 to TRBJ2-2, with TRBD1 matching over 8 bases. The V gene end was trimmed by 1 base and the J gene end by 7 bases; junction bases not matched to a gene: 6. Germline CDR1 is SGHDT and CDR2 is YYEEEE. The CDR3 is 15 amino acids. Written as DNA, the CDR3 is TGTGCCAGCAGCTTGCCCGACAGGGGATTCGGGGAGCTGTTTTTT. Its protein is CASSLPDRGFGELFF.

V and J are TRBV15 and TRBJ2-5; weak D call: TRBD2 (7 bases). The CDR3 is made up of 16 amino acids. V gave up 0 bases and J gave up 2 bases, with 13 bases separating them. Germline V gene lookup returns CDR1 LNHNV and CDR2 YYDKDF (reference sequence). CDR3 protein: CATSRDGGAGQETQYF. CDR3 sequence (DNA): TGTGCCACCAGCAGAGATGGGGGGGCCGGTCAAGAGACCCAGTACTTC.

In nucleotides, the CDR3 is TGTGCCAGCAGCCCCGGCCCAGGGGGGCGCGGTTCCGGGGAGCTGTTTTTT. Protein product: CASSPGPGGRGSGELFF. This sequence joins TRBV27 and TRBJ2-2; weak D call: TRBD1 (7 bases). Germline V gene lookup returns CDR1 MNHEY and CDR2 SMNVEV (reference sequence). V lost 6 bases and J 6 bases, leaving 23 bases between the germline ends. CDR3 length: 17 residues.

The CDR3 bases are TGTGCCAGCAGTCGAATCCAGGACACTGAAGCTTTCTTT. Amino acid sequence: CASSRIQDTEAFF. The rearrangement joins TRBV6-5 to TRBJ1-1, with unresolved D. Trimming removed 5 bases from V and 3 bases from J, with 10 bases in between. This CDR3 contains 13 residues. Germline assignment: CDR1 MNHEY and CDR2 SVGAGI.

This chain joins TRBV10-2 and TRBJ2-7; D remains unclear. Germline assignment: CDR1 WSHSY and CDR2 SAAADI. The V gene lost 6 bases and the J gene lost 3 bases, with 6 bases spanning the gap. The CDR3 runs 11 residues. For the CDR3, the DNA is TGCGCCAGCAGCCTGCGCTACGAGCAGTACTTC. Translating gives CASSLRYEQYF.

The chain has TRBV6-6 and TRBJ2-5; D gene uncertain. The germline V and J ends were trimmed by 2 bases and 1 base, with 8 bases remaining between them. CDR3 size: 14 residues. Germline V gene data show CDR1 as MNHNY and CDR2 as SVGAGI (reference sequence). CDR3 region: CASSYGRAQETQYF. Here the CDR3 DNA reads TGTGCCAGCAGTTACGGAAGGGCCCAAGAGACCCAGTACTTC.